The 4 T cell receptor beta chains presented below share a single source sample, sequenced in a study of T cells in localized non-small cell lung cancer. Data came from immunoSEQ multiplex PCR; TCRdb stores just in-frame clones and leaves some out. The table lists roughly 33,000 clones, 88% of them singletons. Specimen: peripheral blood, collected before any cancer treatment. Source of these receptors: a woman aged 35-75 years with stage I lung adenocarcinoma.

The chain has TRBV14 and TRBJ2-1; 7 nucleotides match TRBD1. This CDR3 comprises 16 residues. CDR1 and CDR2 (germline): SGHDN, FVKESK. The J segment lost 8 bases and the V segment lost 4 bases, leaving 14 bases of the junction unmatched. CDR3: CASSRDRQGAGDEQFF. In DNA form, the CDR3 reads TGTGCCAGCAGCCGCGATAGACAGGGAGCCGGGGATGAGCAGTTCTTC.

The genes are TRBV19 and TRBJ1-1; TRBD1 might be the D (5 bases). The CDR3 has 14 amino acids. CDR1 LNHDA and CDR2 SQIVND come from the germline V gene (reference sequence). With 8 bases removed from V and 0 bases from J, the gap between germline ends came to 13 bases. CDR3 coding DNA: TGTGCCAGTCGATACGGGGGGATGAACACTGAAGCTTTCTTT. Encoded protein: CASRYGGMNTEAFF.

This clone appeared a single time. This rearrangement joins TRBV2 to TRBJ1-3; a possible D gene is TRBD1 (5 bases). CDR1 is SNHLY and CDR2 is FYNNEI in the germline V gene. The CDR3 is 15 residues long. Trimming left V 0 bases short and J 0 bases short, with 6 bases between. In nucleotides, the CDR3 is TGTGCCAGCAGTGAAGCAGGGGACTCTGGAAACACCATATATTTT. The encoded protein is CASSEAGDSGNTIYF.

The J gene is TRBJ1-2, the V gene TRBV5-6, with D possibly matching TRBD1 (5 bases). The V and J ends lost 0 bases and 7 bases respectively, with 10 bases between them. Germline V CDR1 and CDR2: SGHDT, YYEEEE. This CDR3 has 13 residues. This chain's CDR3 is CASSLAGGFGYTF. The CDR3 DNA reads as TGTGCCAGCAGCTTGGCCGGGGGGTTTGGCTACACCTTC.